Each of the 9 T cell receptor beta chains below was sequenced from the same sample in a study of blood T cell repertoires in COVID-19. Profiling relied on immunoSEQ multiplex PCR, and the TCRdb table lists in-frame clones only, not all of them. The table has about 180,000 clones, approximately 89% seen once. The sequencing input was PBMCs or T cells enriched from blood (not recorded which). These receptors all stem from a man aged 40-49 years who had recovered from COVID-19.

The rearrangement uses TRBV6-5 and TRBJ1-4, with D possibly TRBD1 on 5 matching bases. Germline loops: CDR1 MNHEY, CDR2 SVGAGI. Trimming shortened V by 11 bases and J by 4 bases, and 20 bases separated the two germline ends. This CDR3 has 15 residues. The CDR3 loop is CAAQGDTAGNEKLFF. For the CDR3, the DNA is TGTGCCGCTCAGGGAGACACAGCGGGTAATGAAAAACTGTTTTTT.

The chain uses TRBV4-1 and TRBJ2-7; 8 bases line up with TRBD2. Per the germline V gene, CDR1 is MGHRA and CDR2 is YSYEKL. The CDR3 consists of 14 residues. V was pared by 0 bases and J by 4 bases, with 2 bases of the junction left unmatched. The CDR3 coding sequence is TGCGCCAGCAGCCAAGACGGGGGGGTTTACGAGCAGTACTTC. Residues: CASSQDGGVYEQYF.

This clone was detected only once. The chain joins TRBV11-2 to TRBJ2-6, with D possibly matching TRBD1 (5 bases). The CDR3 spans 15 residues. V shed 3 bases and J shed 1 base, with 7 bases lying between them. Per the germline V gene, CDR1 is SGHAT and CDR2 is FQNNGV. CDR3 sequence reads: CASSFPGSGANVLTF. The CDR3 DNA is TGTGCCAGCAGCTTTCCAGGGTCTGGGGCCAACGTCCTGACTTTC. The variable domain in full, with the rest retrieved from reference TRBV11-2 and TRBJ2-6, is EAGVAQSPRYKIIEKRQSVAFWCNPISGHATLYWYQQILGQGPKLLIQFQNNGVVDDSQLPKDRFSAERLKGVDSTLKIQPAKLEDSAVYLCASSFPGSGANVLTFGAGSRLTVL.

CDR3 amino acids: CASSSTGSTEAFF. The CDR3 DNA reads as TGTGCCAGTAGCTCGACAGGGAGCACTGAAGCTTTCTTT. This chain connects TRBV19 to TRBJ1-1; 7 bases fit TRBD1. This CDR3 is built from 13 residues. Trimming at V came to 6 bases and at J to 4 bases, leaving 5 bases not matched to a gene. CDR1 and CDR2 from the germline V gene are LNHDA and SQIVND (reference sequence).

The chain couples TRBV5-4 to TRBJ1-4; D is ambiguous. Per the germline V gene, CDR1 is SGHNT and CDR2 is YYREEE (reference sequence). Between the trimmed V and J ends, which lost 0 bases and 5 bases, there was a span of 5 bases. The CDR3 spans 13 residues. CDR3 loop: CASSLERNEKLFF. CDR3 nucleotides: TGTGCCAGCAGCTTGGAGAGGAATGAAAAACTGTTTTTT. The full variable domain, its missing parts supplied by reference TRBV5-4 and TRBJ1-4, is ETGVTQSPTHLIKTRGQQVTLRCSSQSGHNTVSWYQQALGQGPQFIFQYYREEENGRGNFPPRFSGLQFPNYSSELNVNALELDDSALYLCASSLERNEKLFFGSGTQLSVL.

This sequence joins TRBV10-1 and TRBJ2-1; 13 bases line up with TRBD2. CDR1 and CDR2 from the germline V gene are WNHNN and SYGVQD (reference sequence). Germline trimming cut 3 bases from V and 1 base from J; bases unmatched to any gene: 9. This CDR3 region has 19 residues. DNA for the CDR3: TGCGCCAGCAGTGAAGGAGTGACTAGCGGGAGGAAGTCCTACAATGAGCAGTTCTTC. It translates to CASSEGVTSGRKSYNEQFF.

The DNA of the CDR3 is TGCGCCAGCAGCCCCGGGACTAGCGGGAGGGCCTACAATGAGCAGTTCTTC. Translating gives CASSPGTSGRAYNEQFF. This chain connects TRBV5-1 to TRBJ2-1; TRBD2 aligns across 16 bases. The V and J ends lost 4 bases and 2 bases, in that order; junction bases with no gene match: 3. This CDR3 region has 17 residues. Per the germline V gene, CDR1 is SGHRS and CDR2 is YFSETQ.

The chain employs TRBV5-1 and TRBJ1-3, with no clear D. In germline, CDR1 is SGHRS, CDR2 YFSETQ. Deletions cut 2 bases from V and 0 bases from J, with 12 bases between. This CDR3 contains 16 residues. The CDR3 reads CASSFPKSISGNTIYF. For the CDR3, the DNA is TGCGCCAGCAGCTTCCCTAAAAGTATCTCTGGAAACACCATATATTTT.

The gene calls are TRBV4-1 and TRBJ2-7, with D perhaps TRBD2 (5 bases). The germline V gene has CDR1 MGHRA and CDR2 YSYEKL. This CDR3 spans 14 amino acids. Trimming pared 4 bases from V and 3 bases from J, leaving 13 bases between. CDR3 sequence: CASSPNGEFYEQYF. The DNA for the CDR3 is TGCGCCAGCAGCCCCAACGGGGAGTTCTACGAGCAGTACTTC.